Sequencing of this T cell receptor (beta chain) was carried out in a study of CD8 T cells in Susac syndrome. Germline CDR1 is MNHEY and CDR2 is SMNVEV (reference sequence). With V trimmed by 1 base and J by 7 bases, 7 bases remained unmatched. The CDR3 is made up of 15 amino acids. The count of this clonotype is one. It was with random hexamers that 0.5 to 1 ug RNA was reverse transcribed. Amplification of TCR beta CDR3 by immunoSEQ multiplex PCR spanned 54 Vbeta and 13 Jbeta. TCRdb used MiXCR to reprocess the immunoSEQ multiplex PCR reads, holding one entry per CDR3 protein. Of roughly 50,000 distinct CDR3 sequences in the sample, approximately 93% were seen once. Isolation of CD8+ and CD4+ T cells was performed negatively, whereas enrichment of TEMRA cells was done by FACS.

The receptor was derived from a human donor in good health. The chain combines TRBV27 with TRBJ2-1; 7 bases line up with TRBD2. The sequenced sample was CD8+ T cells from PBMCs. The CDR3 loop reads CASSLWGGISNEQFF. The CDR3 DNA reads TGTGCCAGCAGTTTATGGGGGGGAATTTCGAATGAGCAGTTCTTC.